Shown below are 28 T cell receptor beta chains from a single sample sequenced in a study of blood T cell repertoires in COVID-19 (TCRdb year 2020). The method behind the library was the immunoSEQ multiplex PCR assay. Not all clones reach the TCRdb copy of this immuneACCESS table, which keeps in-frame sequences only. Checked studies attribute under half of the gap to unresolved V genes and leave the rest unexplained. The sample yields 99,000 or so clones; about 86% were counted once. The ten largest make up around 2.1% of the sample. The sample was peripheral blood. These receptors were obtained from a man aged 50 to 59 with COVID-19, enrolled during active disease.

The chain uses TRBV5-5 and TRBJ2-1; 10 bases agree with TRBD1. With 9 bases clipped from V and 4 bases from J, the junction kept 13 bases outside the gene matches. CDR1 SGHKS and CDR2 YYEKEE come from the germline V gene (reference sequence). The CDR3 totals 16 residues. Here the CDR3 reads CATRPPTGGFYNEQFF. The CDR3 DNA reads as TGTGCCACCCGCCCCCCGACAGGGGGCTTTTACAATGAGCAGTTCTTC.

This chain uses TRBV24-1 with TRBJ1-2; D might be TRBD1 (6 bases). Germline CDR1 is KGHDR and CDR2 is SFDVKD. Trimming pared 3 bases from V and 9 bases from J, leaving 10 bases between. The CDR3 runs 12 residues. CDR3 amino acids: CATSDPGHSYTF. The CDR3 coding sequence is TGTGCCACCAGTGATCCGGGACATAGCTACACCTTC.

The CDR3 is CASSLFRGGEGNSPLHF. DNA for the CDR3: TGTGCCAGCAGCTTGTTCCGCGGCGGGGAAGGGAATTCACCCCTCCACTTT. The chain recombines TRBV5-4 with TRBJ1-6; D remains ambiguous. Germline lookup yields CDR1 SGHNT and CDR2 YYREEE (reference sequence). The length of the CDR3 is 17 residues. V gave up 1 base and J gave up 7 bases, with 18 bases separating them.

V gene TRBV7-9 combines with J gene TRBJ2-3; 7 bases line up with TRBD1. The CDR3 is 14 residues long. With V trimmed by 5 bases and J by 6 bases, 8 bases remained unmatched. Per the germline V gene, CDR1 is SEHNR and CDR2 is FQNEAQ (reference sequence). The CDR3 DNA sequence: TGTGCCAGCAGCAGACAGGACAGGCGCGATACGCAGTATTTT. Protein: CASSRQDRRDTQYF.

This chain links TRBV4-1 with TRBJ1-1; TRBD1 agrees at 8 bases. There are 15 residues in the CDR3. CDR1 MGHRA and CDR2 YSYEKL come from the germline V gene. With 3 bases clipped from V and 0 bases from J, the junction kept 3 bases outside the gene matches. The CDR3 loop is CASSHPTGVNTEAFF. CDR3 bases: TGCGCCAGCAGCCACCCGACAGGGGTGAACACTGAAGCTTTCTTT.

The chain couples TRBV7-3 to TRBJ2-3; 9 nucleotides align to TRBD2. V dropped 5 bases and J dropped 7; count of bases not matched to a gene: 13. The germline V gene has CDR1 SGHTA and CDR2 FQGTGA. This CDR3 contains 16 residues. CDR3 region: CASSQDSSGEVNTQYF. In DNA, the CDR3 is TGTGCCAGCAGCCAAGATTCTAGCGGGGAGGTGAATACGCAGTATTTT.

This clone was observed a handful of times. The rearrangement joins TRBV3-1 (or the pseudogene TRBV3-2) to TRBJ2-1, with 9 bases lining up with TRBD1. This CDR3 has 19 residues. Germline loops: CDR1 LGHDT, CDR2 YNNKEL (reference sequence). The V and J ends lost 0 bases and 0 bases, in that order; junction bases with no gene match: 9. CDR3 region: CASSQDPPDRGSSYNEQFF. CDR3 DNA: TGTGCCAGCAGCCAAGACCCCCCGGACAGGGGTAGCTCCTACAATGAGCAGTTCTTC.

The genes are TRBV9 and TRBJ1-4, with 8 bases matching TRBD1. Germline V lookup: CDR1 SGDLS, CDR2 YYNGEE. The CDR3 consists of 16 residues. Trimming at V came to 1 base and at J to 3 bases, leaving 5 bases not matched to a gene. The CDR3 region is CASSVTGGTANEKLFF. DNA for the CDR3: TGTGCCAGCAGCGTAACAGGGGGTACGGCTAATGAAAAACTGTTTTTT.

This clone has only a few counts. The rearrangement uses TRBV9 and TRBJ2-5, with 15 bases aligning to TRBD2. CDR1 SGDLS and CDR2 YYNGEE come from the germline V gene. The ends lost 3 bases at V and 3 bases at J; junction bases unmatched: 6. The CDR3 consists of 17 residues. CDR3 sequence reads: CASSAGTSGGREETQYF. CDR3 nucleotide sequence: TGTGCCAGCAGCGCAGGGACTAGCGGGGGGAGGGAAGAGACCCAGTACTTC.

The chain couples TRBV24-1 to TRBJ2-1; TRBD1 matches 7 bases. V shed 5 bases, J shed 3 bases, and the junction held 9 bases outside the gene matches. The CDR3 is 16 residues long. Germline V gives CDR1 KGHDR, CDR2 SFDVKD. The CDR3 DNA reads TGTGCCACCAGTGGCTTGACAGGGTCGAGCTACAATGAGCAGTTCTTC. As protein: CATSGLTGSSYNEQFF.

This chain uses TRBV18 with TRBJ2-7, with 8 bases that match TRBD1. Germline CDR1 and CDR2: KGHSH and LQKENI. Trimming removed 4 bases from V and 5 bases from J; junction bases left unmatched: 10. The CDR3 is made up of 15 amino acids. CDR3 in amino acids: CASSRGGQGFDEQYF. The CDR3 coding sequence is TGTGCCAGCTCACGGGGCGGACAGGGTTTCGACGAGCAGTACTTC.

The gene calls are TRBV29-1 and TRBJ1-2; 7 bases are a match to TRBD1. The J segment lost 4 bases and the V segment lost 7 bases, leaving 6 bases of the junction unmatched. Germline V gene data show CDR1 as SQVTM and CDR2 as ANQGSEA. The CDR3 runs to 12 residues. The CDR3 protein is CSASRDSYGYTF. CDR3 DNA: TGCAGCGCCTCGAGGGACAGCTATGGCTACACCTTC. Looking up the rest from reference TRBV29-1 and TRBJ1-2 gives the full variable domain: SAVISQKPSRDICQRGTSLTIQCQVDSQVTMMFWYRQQPGQSLTLIATANQGSEATYESGFVIDKFPISRPNLTFSTLTVSNMSPEDSSIYLCSASRDSYGYTFGSGTRLTVV.

This rearrangement joins TRBV19 to TRBJ1-1; 7 bases are shared with TRBD1. Germline CDR1 LNHDA, CDR2 SQIVND (reference sequence). This CDR3 region has 15 residues. V lost 1 base and J lost 0; bases outside the gene matches: 2. Here the CDR3 reads CASSIGQGMNTEAFF. In nucleotides, the CDR3 is TGTGCCAGTAGTATAGGACAGGGCATGAACACTGAAGCTTTCTTT.

The chain links TRBV15 to TRBJ1-4; D may be TRBD1 (6 bases). V was shortened by 0 bases and J by 5 bases, with 13 bases between the two germline ends. Germline lookup yields CDR1 LNHNV and CDR2 YYDKDF (reference sequence). The CDR3 contains 16 residues. CDR3 in amino acids: CATSRDLTGHNEKLFF. CDR3 DNA: TGTGCCACCAGCAGAGATCTAACAGGGCACAATGAAAAACTGTTTTTT. The variable domain in full, with the rest retrieved from reference TRBV15 and TRBJ1-4, is DAMVIQNPRYQVTQFGKPVTLSCSQTLNHNVMYWYQQKSSQAPKLLFHYYDKDFNNEADTPDNFQSRRPNTSFCFLDIRSPGLGDTAMYLCATSRDLTGHNEKLFFGSGTQLSVL.

This chain joins TRBV6-5 and TRBJ2-5; TRBD2 aligns across 7 bases. This CDR3 is 14 amino acids long. Germline V gives CDR1 MNHEY, CDR2 SVGAGI. Germline trimming cut 4 bases from V and 5 bases from J; bases unmatched to any gene: 7. Here the CDR3 reads CASSSSWRGETQYF. CDR3 bases: TGTGCCAGCAGTTCATCCTGGCGGGGGGAGACCCAGTACTTC.

The chain recombines TRBV15 with TRBJ1-5; no firm D call. Germline CDR1 is LNHNV and CDR2 is YYDKDF (reference sequence). This CDR3 comprises 12 residues. The V end lost 1 base, the J end lost 5 bases, and 3 bases lay between the germline ends. The CDR3 DNA is TGTGCCACCAGCAGAGTATATCAGCCCCAGCATTTT. As protein: CATSRVYQPQHF.

The V call is TRBV4-1, the J call TRBJ1-4, with D tentatively TRBD1 (6 bases). The CDR3 is made up of 16 amino acids. Per the germline V gene, CDR1 is MGHRA and CDR2 is YSYEKL. Trimming removed 1 base from V and 8 bases from J, with 17 bases in between. The CDR3 DNA reads TGCGCCAGCAGCCAAGGGGGGTGGGCAGGGGAGGAAAAACTGTTTTTT. Protein: CASSQGGWAGEEKLFF.

CDR3 bases: TGCGCCAGCAGTGATGGGGCCAGGGTGACTAATGAAAAACTGTTTTTT. Its protein is CASSDGARVTNEKLFF. The V call is TRBV10-2, the J call TRBJ1-4; perhaps TRBD1 as D (5 bases). The V end lost 3 bases, the J end lost 2 bases, and 13 bases lay between the germline ends. Germline CDR1 reads WSHSY; CDR2 reads SAAADI. The CDR3 is 16 residues long.

CDR3 DNA: TGTGCCAGCAGCCAAGGTGCCAGGCCTAATGGCTACACCTTC. Encoded protein: CASSQGARPNGYTF. The V gene is TRBV3-1 (or the pseudogene TRBV3-2), the J gene TRBJ1-2; D unclear. Between the trimmed V and J ends, which lost 1 base and 6 bases, there was a span of 12 bases. The germline CDR1 and CDR2 sequences are LGHDT and YNNKEL (reference sequence). CDR3 size: 14 residues.

The rearrangement joins TRBV3-1 (or the pseudogene TRBV3-2) to TRBJ1-2; the D is unclear. This CDR3 is built from 12 residues. The germline CDR1 and CDR2 sequences are LGHDT and YNNKEL (reference sequence). V was trimmed by 2 bases and J by 7 bases, leaving 8 bases between them. The CDR3 region has the DNA TGTGCCAGCAGCCAACCAGTACGTGGCTACACCTTC. Translating it yields CASSQPVRGYTF.

This clone was counted once. The CDR3 nucleotides are TGTGCCTGGACCCCAAAGACAGGTGCTAATCAGCCCCAGCATTTT. Its protein is CAWTPKTGANQPQHF. This chain joins TRBV30 and TRBJ1-5, with D possibly being TRBD1 (6 bases). Trimming shortened V by 4 bases and J by 4 bases, and 17 bases separated the two germline ends. Per germline, CDR1 GTSNPN and CDR2 SVGIG (reference sequence). This CDR3 comprises 15 residues.

The chain carries TRBV6-6 and TRBJ1-5, with unresolved D. This CDR3 spans 15 amino acids. CDR1 and CDR2 from the germline V gene are MNHNY and SVGAGI (reference sequence). Trimming removed 2 bases from V and 1 base from J, with 9 bases in between. The CDR3 loop reads CASSYRSGSNQPQHF. The CDR3 DNA sequence: TGTGCCAGCAGTTACAGGAGTGGAAGCAATCAGCCCCAGCATTTT.

Details on this clone: The identical CDR3 is also encoded by other nucleotide sequences in the sample. This rearrangement joins TRBV5-1 to TRBJ1-6; possible D gene TRBD1, 5 bases. From germline, CDR1 is SGHRS and CDR2 YFSETQ. V was shortened by 0 bases and J by 6 bases, with 7 bases between the two germline ends. This CDR3 is built from 14 residues. CDR3 sequence (DNA): TGCGCCAGCAGCTTGGCAGGGCGTAATTCACCCCTCCACTTT. Its translation: CASSLAGRNSPLHF.

V usage is TRBV21-1 and J usage is TRBJ1-2. TRBV21-1 is labeled a pseudogene. This CDR3 spans 13 amino acids. CDR3 amino acids: CASEIGTNYGYTF. CDR3 bases: TGTGCCAGCGAGATTGGTACTAACTATGGCTACACCTTC.

V and J are TRBV30 and TRBJ1-2; D ambiguous. Trimming shortened V by 3 bases and J by 0 bases, and 8 bases separated the two germline ends. Per the germline V gene, CDR1 is GTSNPN and CDR2 is SVGIG (reference sequence). This CDR3 is built from 13 residues. The CDR3 reads CAWRSTANYGYTF. In DNA, the CDR3 is TGTGCCTGGAGGTCCACGGCTAACTATGGCTACACCTTC.

The V call is TRBV28, the J call TRBJ1-2; possibly TRBD1 for D (6 bases). V lost 6 bases and J 2 bases, leaving 22 bases between the germline ends. The CDR3 extends over 17 amino acids. Per germline, CDR1 MDHEN and CDR2 SYDVKM. CDR3: CASSRPTSGVVNYGYTF. In DNA, the CDR3 is TGTGCCAGCAGCCGACCTACTTCAGGGGTTGTAAACTATGGCTACACCTTC.

This clone is a singleton in its sample. The chain uses TRBV30 and TRBJ1-1; weak D call: TRBD1 (6 bases). Germline V lookup: CDR1 GTSNPN, CDR2 SVGIG (reference sequence). Trimming took off 0 bases at V and 4 bases at J, with 12 bases between the two ends. The CDR3 consists of 14 residues. CDR3 amino acids: CAWSVLRGSTEAFF. For the CDR3, the DNA is TGTGCCTGGAGTGTACTAAGGGGGAGCACTGAAGCTTTCTTT.

The V gene is TRBV19, the J gene TRBJ2-1, with D possibly TRBD2 on 5 matching bases. CDR1 and CDR2 (germline): LNHDA, SQIVND (reference sequence). The CDR3 has 14 amino acids. Trimming shortened V by 6 bases and J by 4 bases, and 13 bases separated the two germline ends. The CDR3 DNA is TGTGCCAGTAGGAGCGGAGTCATTTACAATGAGCAGTTCTTC. Protein product: CASRSGVIYNEQFF.